The source of this TCR beta chain is a study of cytomegalovirus exposure and HLA in healthy donors. Overall study: An early data release held about 85 million unique TCRs from HLA-typed donors.

Primers: 60 Vbeta forward and 13 Jbeta reverse. Data came from immunoSEQ multiplex PCR; TCRdb stores just in-frame clones and leaves some out. The sample lists roughly 140,000 clones, 82% occurring once. Study-wide findings and caveats: Later work associated fewer than 20,000 TCR beta sequences with HLA alleles at 0.05 false discovery rate. 150 or so TCR beta chains were listed as cytomegalovirus-associated. Sequencing artifact likely explains a cluster of highly shared sequence variants.

V was pared by 6 bases and J by 8 bases, with 7 bases of the junction left unmatched. Per the germline V gene, CDR1 is MDHEN and CDR2 is SYDVKM. There are 14 residues in the CDR3. Comment on this clone: Its antigen is not known.

Input material: PBMCs. The TCR originated in a man in his thirties or forties in good health and CMV-seropositive. V and J are TRBV28 and TRBJ2-1; 10 nucleotides agree with TRBD2. The chain's CDR3 is CASRSGGANYEQFF. The CDR3 bases are TGTGCCAGCAGGAGCGGGGGGGCTAATTATGAGCAGTTCTTC.